These T cell receptor beta chains were read from a single sample in a study of T cells in Graves' hyperthyroidism and ophthalmopathy. TCRdb passed the multiplex PCR reads through MiXCR, listing each CDR3 protein once. The sample gives approximately 560,000 distinct CDR3 sequences, roughly 46% of which show up once; nearly 8.5% is in the top ten. Sample: peripheral blood or thyroid tissue (not recorded which). These receptor sequences come from a woman between 18 and 29 years old with Graves' hyperthyroidism. Both conserved end residues are part of each CDR3. A D gene is named only where the DNA matches it firmly. Clone size appears in some rows only: once, few, many, or a class for an expanded clone.

cdr3_aa: CASSTGGASGIYEQYF
cdr3_nt: TGTGCCAGCAGCACCGGGGGGGCTAGCGGGATATACGAGCAGTACTTC
j_call: TRBJ2-7
v_call: TRBV7-3
d_call: TRBD2
clone_size: few

cdr3_aa: CARDRVEQYF
cdr3_nt: TGTGCCAGAGATCGGGTCGAGCAGTACTTC
j_call: TRBJ2-7
v_call: TRBV7-3
d_call: NA
clone_size: NA

cdr3_aa: CASRGGGGHYEQYF
cdr3_nt: TGTGCCAGCAGGGGGGGGGGAGGGCACTACGAGCAGTACTTC
j_call: TRBJ2-7
v_call: TRBV7-9
d_call: TRBD2
clone_size: NA

cdr3_aa: CASSDSWGDEAFF
cdr3_nt: TGTGCCAGTAGCGATAGCTGGGGGGATGAAGCTTTCTTT
j_call: TRBJ1-1
v_call: TRBV19
d_call: NA
clone_size: few

cdr3_aa: CANRTGANSPLHF
cdr3_nt: TGTGCCAACCGCACAGGGGCTAATTCACCCCTCCACTTT
j_call: TRBJ1-6
v_call: TRBV7-3
d_call: TRBD1
clone_size: many

cdr3_aa: CAISGEQGTSYGYTF
cdr3_nt: TGTGCCATCAGCGGGGAACAGGGGACTTCCTATGGCTACACCTTC
j_call: TRBJ1-2
v_call: TRBV10-3
d_call: TRBD1
clone_size: NA

cdr3_aa: CASGLVLYEQYF
cdr3_nt: TGTGCTAGTGGTTTGGTTCTCTACGAGCAGTACTTC
j_call: TRBJ2-7
v_call: TRBV12-5
d_call: NA
clone_size: NA

cdr3_aa: CASTRQGANQPQHF
cdr3_nt: TGTGCCAGCACGAGACAGGGGGCCAATCAGCCCCAGCATTTT
j_call: TRBJ1-5
v_call: TRBV7-2
d_call: TRBD1
clone_size: NA

cdr3_aa: CATSERTGARQPQHF
cdr3_nt: TGTGCCACCAGTGAACGGACAGGGGCGCGGCAGCCCCAGCATTTT
j_call: TRBJ1-5
v_call: TRBV24-1
d_call: TRBD1
clone_size: once

cdr3_aa: CASRPILAGGTGELFF
cdr3_nt: TGTGCCAGCAGACCTATCCTAGCGGGAGGCACCGGGGAGCTGTTTTTT
j_call: TRBJ2-2
v_call: TRBV7-9
d_call: TRBD2
clone_size: few

cdr3_aa: CASSLGWTTEAFF
cdr3_nt: TGTGCCAGCAGCTTAGGGTGGACGACTGAAGCTTTCTTT
j_call: TRBJ1-1
v_call: TRBV7-2
d_call: NA
clone_size: many

cdr3_aa: CASSLASGYRDVTEAFF
cdr3_nt: TGTGCCAGCAGCTTAGCCTCAGGGTATCGGGATGTTACTGAAGCTTTCTTT
j_call: TRBJ1-1
v_call: TRBV25-1
d_call: NA
clone_size: NA

cdr3_aa: CASSLGLAGAEKTQNF
cdr3_nt: TGCGCCAGCAGCCTAGGACTAGCGGGAGCGGAAAAGACCCAGAACTTC
j_call: TRBJ2-5
v_call: TRBV5-1
d_call: TRBD2
clone_size: NA

cdr3_aa: CASSLAPGPTYEQYF
cdr3_nt: TGCGCCAGCAGCTTGGCTCCGGGACCGACCTACGAGCAGTACTTC
j_call: TRBJ2-7
v_call: TRBV5-1
d_call: NA
clone_size: NA

cdr3_aa: CASSAGLLSEQYF
cdr3_nt: TGTGCCAGCAGCGCGGGACTCCTCTCCGAGCAGTACTTC
j_call: TRBJ2-7
v_call: TRBV7-6
d_call: NA
clone_size: few

cdr3_aa: CASSYSSRSFEQYF
cdr3_nt: TGTGCCAGCAGCTATAGCAGCCGGTCTTTCGAGCAGTACTTC
j_call: TRBJ2-7
v_call: TRBV11-1
d_call: NA
clone_size: NA

cdr3_aa: CASSLVRSGTEAFF
cdr3_nt: TGTGCCAGCAGCTTAGTGCGGTCGGGCACTGAAGCTTTCTTT
j_call: TRBJ1-1
v_call: TRBV7-8
d_call: NA
clone_size: NA

cdr3_aa: CASSSLGLSQETQYF
cdr3_nt: TGTGCCAGCAGCTCCCTTGGGCTCAGTCAAGAGACCCAGTACTTC
j_call: TRBJ2-5
v_call: TRBV6-6
d_call: NA
clone_size: NA

cdr3_aa: CASSLHDGYEQYF
cdr3_nt: TGTGCCAGCAGCCTCCACGACGGCTACGAGCAGTACTTC
j_call: TRBJ2-7
v_call: TRBV6-4
d_call: NA
clone_size: NA

cdr3_aa: CASSAPHF
cdr3_nt: TGTGCCAGCAGCGCCCCCCACTTT
j_call: TRBJ1-6
v_call: TRBV7-2
d_call: NA
clone_size: NA

cdr3_aa: CASSFGPNTGELFF
cdr3_nt: TGTGCCAGCAGTTTCGGACCGAACACCGGGGAGCTGTTTTTT
j_call: TRBJ2-2
v_call: TRBV2
d_call: NA
clone_size: NA

cdr3_aa: CASSQGGVREKLFF
cdr3_nt: TGTGCCAGCAGCCAAGGAGGGGTAAGGGAAAAACTGTTTTTT
j_call: TRBJ1-4
v_call: TRBV3-1
d_call: NA
clone_size: few

cdr3_aa: CSAAGTDSYEQYF
cdr3_nt: TGCAGCGCAGCCGGGACGGACTCCTACGAGCAGTACTTC
j_call: TRBJ2-7
v_call: TRBV29-1
d_call: NA
clone_size: NA

cdr3_aa: CASSLAEYGYTF
cdr3_nt: TGTGCCAGCAGCTTAGCGGAGTATGGCTACACCTTC
j_call: TRBJ1-2
v_call: TRBV7-9
d_call: NA
clone_size: many

cdr3_aa: CASRTGTESEKLFF
cdr3_nt: TGTGCCAGCAGGACCGGGACAGAAAGTGAAAAACTGTTTTTT
j_call: TRBJ1-4
v_call: TRBV2
d_call: TRBD1
clone_size: many

cdr3_aa: CASSQQNQETQYF
cdr3_nt: TGTGCCAGCAGCCAACAAAACCAAGAGACCCAGTACTTC
j_call: TRBJ2-5
v_call: TRBV7-9
d_call: NA
clone_size: few

cdr3_aa: CASSQTDRTYEQYF
cdr3_nt: TGTGCCAGCAGCCAAACGGACAGAACCTACGAGCAGTACTTC
j_call: TRBJ2-7
v_call: TRBV7-9
d_call: NA
clone_size: few

cdr3_aa: CSAGRQWTGYGYTF
cdr3_nt: TGCAGTGCGGGGAGACAGTGGACTGGCTATGGCTACACCTTC
j_call: TRBJ1-2
v_call: TRBV20-1
d_call: NA
clone_size: NA

cdr3_aa: CSARGTAGSNQPQHF
cdr3_nt: TGCAGTGCTAGAGGGACAGCGGGGAGCAATCAGCCCCAGCATTTT
j_call: TRBJ1-5
v_call: TRBV20-1
d_call: NA
clone_size: once

cdr3_aa: CATSSWTGDSGANVLTF
cdr3_nt: TGTGCCACCAGCAGTTGGACAGGGGATTCGGGGGCCAACGTCCTGACTTTC
j_call: TRBJ2-6
v_call: TRBV15
d_call: TRBD1
clone_size: NA

cdr3_aa: CASSFPGVYGYTF
cdr3_nt: TGTGCCAGCAGCTTCCCAGGGGTCTACGGCTACACCTTC
j_call: TRBJ1-2
v_call: TRBV7-9
d_call: NA
clone_size: many

cdr3_aa: CAISERQETQYF
cdr3_nt: TGTGCCATCAGTGAACGGCAAGAGACCCAGTACTTC
j_call: TRBJ2-5
v_call: TRBV10-3
d_call: NA
clone_size: NA

cdr3_aa: CATSGQGAPYEQYF
cdr3_nt: TGTGCCACCAGCGGACAGGGGGCACCCTACGAGCAGTACTTC
j_call: TRBJ2-7
v_call: TRBV15
d_call: TRBD1
clone_size: many

cdr3_aa: CASREQGPYGYTF
cdr3_nt: TGTGCCAGCAGAGAACAGGGGCCCTATGGCTACACCTTC
j_call: TRBJ1-2
v_call: TRBV2
d_call: TRBD1
clone_size: NA

cdr3_aa: CASSARDPGGIQETQYF
cdr3_nt: TGTGCCAGCAGTGCTAGAGATCCCGGGGGGATCCAAGAGACCCAGTACTTC
j_call: TRBJ2-5
v_call: TRBV25-1
d_call: TRBD2
clone_size: NA

cdr3_aa: CASSAQARGSPLHF
cdr3_nt: TGTGCCAGCAGTGCTCAGGCTAGGGGTTCACCCCTCCACTTT
j_call: TRBJ1-6
v_call: TRBV25-1
d_call: NA
clone_size: NA

cdr3_aa: CASRIDRGRMNTEAFF
cdr3_nt: TGTGCCAGCCGGATCGACAGGGGGCGGATGAACACTGAAGCTTTCTTT
j_call: TRBJ1-1
v_call: TRBV7-9
d_call: TRBD1
clone_size: NA

cdr3_aa: CASSLEGTRPYEQYF
cdr3_nt: TGTGCCAGCAGCTTGGAGGGGACTAGACCTTACGAGCAGTACTTC
j_call: TRBJ2-7
v_call: TRBV7-6
d_call: TRBD2
clone_size: NA

cdr3_aa: CSAAGTGSFGGYTF
cdr3_nt: TGCAGCGCAGCCGGGACAGGGTCCTTTGGTGGCTACACCTTC
j_call: TRBJ1-2
v_call: TRBV29-1
d_call: TRBD1
clone_size: NA

cdr3_aa: CAISESEGASGYTF
cdr3_nt: TGTGCCATCAGTGAGTCCGAAGGGGCAAGCGGCTACACCTTC
j_call: TRBJ1-2
v_call: TRBV10-3
d_call: NA
clone_size: many

cdr3_aa: CASSLTWTTQETQYF
cdr3_nt: TGTGCCAGCAGTTTAACGTGGACAACCCAAGAGACCCAGTACTTC
j_call: TRBJ2-5
v_call: TRBV24-1
d_call: NA
clone_size: few

cdr3_aa: CASSQQQGGYNSPLHF
cdr3_nt: TGTGCCAGCAGTCAACAACAGGGGGGCTATAATTCACCCCTCCACTTT
j_call: TRBJ1-6
v_call: TRBV7-2
d_call: TRBD1
clone_size: many

cdr3_aa: CATSSGAGSNQPQHF
cdr3_nt: TGTGCCACCAGTTCGGGGGCAGGTAGCAATCAGCCCCAGCATTTT
j_call: TRBJ1-5
v_call: TRBV24-1
d_call: NA
clone_size: NA